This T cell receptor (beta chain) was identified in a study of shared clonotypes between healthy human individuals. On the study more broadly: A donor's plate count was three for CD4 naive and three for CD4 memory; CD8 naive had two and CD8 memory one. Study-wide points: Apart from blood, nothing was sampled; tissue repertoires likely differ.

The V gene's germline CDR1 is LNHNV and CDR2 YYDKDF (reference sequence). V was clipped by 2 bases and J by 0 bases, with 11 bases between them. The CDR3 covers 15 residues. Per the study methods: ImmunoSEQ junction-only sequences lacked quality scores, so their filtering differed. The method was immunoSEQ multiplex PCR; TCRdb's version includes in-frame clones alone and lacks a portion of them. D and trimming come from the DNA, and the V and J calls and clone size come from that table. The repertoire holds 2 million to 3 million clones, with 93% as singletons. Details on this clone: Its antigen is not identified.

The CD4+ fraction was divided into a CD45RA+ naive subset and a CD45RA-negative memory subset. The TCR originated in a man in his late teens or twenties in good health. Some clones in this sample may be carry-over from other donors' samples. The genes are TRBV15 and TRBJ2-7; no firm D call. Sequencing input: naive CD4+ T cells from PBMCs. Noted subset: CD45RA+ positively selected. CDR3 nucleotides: TGTGCCACCAGCAGAAACAGAGGACGCTCCTACGAGCAGTACTTC. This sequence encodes CATSRNRGRSYEQYF.